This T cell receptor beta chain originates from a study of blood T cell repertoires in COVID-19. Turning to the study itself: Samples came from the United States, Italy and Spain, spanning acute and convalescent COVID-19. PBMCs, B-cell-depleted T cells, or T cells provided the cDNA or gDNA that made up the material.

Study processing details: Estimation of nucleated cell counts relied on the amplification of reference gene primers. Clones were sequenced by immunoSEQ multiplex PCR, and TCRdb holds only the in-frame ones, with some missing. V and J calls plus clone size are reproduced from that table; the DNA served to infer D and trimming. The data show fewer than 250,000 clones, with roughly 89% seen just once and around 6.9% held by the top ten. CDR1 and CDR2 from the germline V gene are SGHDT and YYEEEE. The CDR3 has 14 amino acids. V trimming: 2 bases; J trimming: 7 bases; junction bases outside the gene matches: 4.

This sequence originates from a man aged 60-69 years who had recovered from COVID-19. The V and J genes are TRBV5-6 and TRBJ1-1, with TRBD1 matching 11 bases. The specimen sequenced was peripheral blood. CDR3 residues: CASSFGQGAGEAFF. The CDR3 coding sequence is TGTGCCAGCAGCTTTGGACAGGGGGCGGGTGAAGCTTTCTTT.